This T cell receptor beta chain derives from a study of T cell repertoires in cytomegalovirus infection. Study details: Indicated by public TCR beta signatures were CMV infection and matching HLA type. Study-level points and caveats: Ex vivo, HLA-C-restricted CMV-specific TCR beta clonotypes prevailed over the rest of the response. Totalled public TCR beta family frequency picked out people who carried CMV plus the relevant HLA.

TCRdb itself ran the reads through MiXCR, one entry per CDR3 protein. Among fewer than 1,000,000 distinct CDR3 sequences listed, roughly 30% were seen once. CDR1 and CDR2 from the germline V gene are MNHEY and SMNVEV (reference sequence). The CDR3 consists of 15 residues. V gave up 5 bases and J gave up 4 bases; unmatched junction bases: 7. The table lists this clonotype with a few counts. The antigen is unknown. The rearrangement joins TRBV27 to TRBJ2-3; 9 bases are shared with TRBD2. The sequenced sample was cultured CD8+ T cells from PBMCs, obtained from culture after CMV antigen stimulation. The receptor's source is a human donor in good health (CMV status not recorded). Some clones in this sample may be carry-over from other donors' samples. The CDR3: CASSLTSGEADTQYF. As DNA, the CDR3 is TGTGCCAGCAGTCTGACTAGCGGAGAAGCAGATACGCAGTATTTT.